The next 16 T cell receptor beta chains were all read from a single sample in a study of T cells in Graves' hyperthyroidism and ophthalmopathy. Amplification targeted TCR beta CDR3 regions from RNA transcripts. The primer set for the first-round RT-PCR of the TCR CDR3 was HTBI. TCRdb redid the calling of the multiplex PCR reads with MiXCR, one entry per CDR3 protein. The sample holds about 520,000 distinct CDR3 sequences, under 25% seen once. Material for sequencing was blood. These receptors were obtained from a young man with Graves' hyperthyroidism.

This clonotype was seen at least ten times. The rearrangement uses TRBV29-1 and TRBJ2-7, with a possible D match to TRBD1 (6 bases). Deletions cut 6 bases from V and 0 bases from J, with 9 bases between. Germline V CDR1 and CDR2: SQVTM, ANQGSEA. The CDR3 sequence is 12 residues long. CDR3 sequence: CSVGTPSYEQYF. The CDR3 nucleotides are TGCAGCGTCGGGACACCCTCCTACGAGCAGTACTTC.

This clonotype was recorded a few times. CDR3 residues: CASSINGSPGQANGYTF. CDR3 bases: TGTGCCAGCAGCATCAACGGGAGCCCGGGACAGGCAAATGGCTACACCTTC. The J gene is TRBJ1-2, the V gene TRBV11-1; 8 nucleotides agree with TRBD1. J gave up 6 bases and V 5 bases, and 17 bases lay outside the gene matches. The CDR3 length is 17 residues. Germline CDR1 and CDR2: SGHAT and FQDESV (reference sequence).

The CDR3 DNA reads as TGTGCCAGCAGCTTACCCCCCGGACGGGTGGAAGCTTTCTTT. Protein sequence: CASSLPPGRVEAFF. This chain connects TRBV7-9 to TRBJ1-1; D is uncertain. The CDR3 sequence is 14 residues long. The germline CDR1 and CDR2 sequences are SEHNR and FQNEAQ (reference sequence). V lost 2 bases to trimming and J lost 8 bases, with 15 bases between them.

This clonotype was seen ten or more times. The chain joins TRBV12-3 or TRBV12-4 to TRBJ1-2; no reliable D call. CDR3 length: 14 amino acids. The V end lost 3 bases, the J end lost 0 bases, and 8 bases lay between the germline ends. The CDR3 sequence: CASSFDGANYGYTF. As DNA, the CDR3 is TGTGCCAGCAGTTTTGACGGGGCTAACTATGGCTACACCTTC.

This clonotype was detected many times. The rearrangement uses TRBV6-1 and TRBJ1-5; no definite D call. Germline V lookup: CDR1 MNHNS, CDR2 SASEGT. CDR3 length equals 15 residues. V was shortened by 4 bases and J by 0 bases, with 10 bases between the two germline ends. The CDR3 nucleotides are TGTGCCAGCAGTGTGCGAACCTATAGCAATCAGCCCCAGCATTTT. Translation: CASSVRTYSNQPQHF.

In its sample, this clonotype was seen many times. The chain recombines TRBV6-1 with TRBJ2-7; 10 nucleotides match TRBD2. The V and J ends lost 3 bases and 6 bases, in that order; junction bases with no gene match: 5. Germline V lookup: CDR1 MNHNS, CDR2 SASEGT. The CDR3 is made up of 14 amino acids. The CDR3 sequence is CASSERLAGGEQYF. The CDR3 DNA is TGTGCCAGCAGTGAGAGACTAGCGGGTGGCGAGCAGTACTTC.

This clonotype has just a few counts. The genes are TRBV19 and TRBJ2-7; 9 nucleotides agree with TRBD1. The germline gives CDR1 LNHDA, CDR2 SQIVND (reference sequence). Trimming took 5 bases from V and 5 from J; bases not matched to a gene: 10. The CDR3 extends over 15 amino acids. The CDR3 DNA sequence: TGTGCCAGTAGTCCGGGGACAGGGTTTTATGACGAGCAGTACTTC. The encoded protein is CASSPGTGFYDEQYF.

The genes are TRBV6-1 and TRBJ2-2, with TRBD2 matching 8 bases. V gave up 4 bases and J gave up 3 bases; unmatched junction bases: 13. Germline V gene sequence: CDR1 MNHNS, CDR2 SASEGT. The CDR3 runs to 18 residues. This CDR3 is CASSVGPSGRIYTGELFF. The DNA of the CDR3 is TGTGCCAGCAGTGTGGGGCCTAGCGGGCGGATTTACACCGGGGAGCTGTTTTTT.

This clonotype has ten or more counts. The genes are TRBV28 and TRBJ1-1, with 9 bases aligning to TRBD1. The CDR3 has 16 residues. Germline V CDR1 and CDR2: MDHEN, SYDVKM. J lost 1 base, V lost 6 bases, and 9 bases had no gene match. CDR3 amino acids: CASSPDRGSPNTEAFF. Here the CDR3 DNA reads TGTGCCAGCAGCCCCGACAGGGGGTCCCCGAACACTGAAGCTTTCTTT. The full variable domain, rest sourced from reference TRBV28 and TRBJ1-1, is DVKVTQSSRYLVKRTGEKVFLECVQDMDHENMFWYRQDPGLGLRLIYFSYDVKMKEKGDIPEGYSVSREKKERFSLILESASTNQTSMYLCASSPDRGSPNTEAFFGQGTRLTVV.

This clonotype was counted ten times or more. The chain links TRBV7-8 to TRBJ2-7, with TRBD2 matching over 11 bases. CDR1 is SGHVS, CDR2 FQNEAQ, per germline. The CDR3 runs 14 residues. Trimming took 7 bases from V and 6 from J; bases not matched to a gene: 8. In DNA form, the CDR3 reads TGTGCCAGCAACCTAGTGACTAGCGGGGTCGAGCAGTACTTC. Translated, it gives CASNLVTSGVEQYF.

This clonotype was seen many times. The chain joins TRBV12-3 or TRBV12-4 to TRBJ2-7; the D gene is possibly TRBD2 (5 bases). V lost 5 bases, J lost 0 bases, and 17 bases lay in between. This CDR3 spans 16 amino acids. Here the CDR3 reads CASSAKSGKSSYEQYF. The CDR3 DNA reads as TGTGCCAGCAGTGCCAAGTCCGGGAAGAGCTCCTACGAGCAGTACTTC.

This chain joins TRBV9 and TRBJ1-1, with 7 bases that match TRBD1. This CDR3 region has 15 residues. Germline V lookup: CDR1 SGDLS, CDR2 YYNGEE. The ends lost 3 bases at V and 1 base at J; junction bases unmatched: 6. CDR3 nucleotide sequence: TGTGCCAGCAGCGAGGGGGCAGGGGGGAACACTGAAGCTTTCTTT. Its protein product is CASSEGAGGNTEAFF. Drawing the rest from reference TRBV9 and TRBJ1-1, the complete variable domain is DSGVTQTPKHLITATGQRVTLRCSPRSGDLSVYWYQQSLDQGLQFLIQYYNGEERAKGNILERFSAQQFPDLHSELNLSSLELGDSALYFCASSEGAGGNTEAFFGQGTRLTVV.

This clonotype showed up many times. The V gene is TRBV11-2, the J gene TRBJ2-5; D might be TRBD2 (5 bases). The CDR3 consists of 15 residues. In germline, CDR1 is SGHAT, CDR2 FQNNGV. Trimming removed 5 bases from V and 4 bases from J, with 17 bases in between. This CDR3 is CASSPGIARAETQYF. The CDR3, as DNA: TGTGCCAGCAGCCCCGGGATAGCGCGCGCAGAGACCCAGTACTTC.

This clonotype was observed a few times. The chain employs TRBV3-1 and TRBJ1-2; D is possibly TRBD1 (5 bases). CDR3 length: 15 amino acids. Germline V gives CDR1 LGHDT, CDR2 YNNKEL (reference sequence). The ends were cut back, 0 bases at V and 2 bases at J, with 10 bases in the middle. Here the CDR3 reads CASSQDFGANYGYTF. The CDR3 region has the DNA TGTGCCAGCAGCCAAGATTTCGGGGCAAACTATGGCTACACCTTC. Looking up the rest from reference TRBV3-1 and TRBJ1-2 gives the full variable domain: DTAVSQTPKYLVTQMGNDKSIKCEQNLGHDTMYWYKQDSKKFLKIMFSYNNKELIINETVPNRFSPKSPDKAHLNLHINSLELGDSAVYFCASSQDFGANYGYTFGSGTRLTVV.

CDR3 loop: CASQGTGGFQETQYF. The CDR3 nucleotides read TGTGCCAGCCAAGGGACAGGGGGCTTCCAAGAGACCCAGTACTTC. The chain combines TRBV19 with TRBJ2-5, with TRBD1 matching over 12 bases. Germline CDR1 LNHDA, CDR2 SQIVND (reference sequence). Trimming at V came to 9 bases and at J to 1 base, leaving 6 bases not matched to a gene. This CDR3 has 15 residues.

This clonotype has ten or more counts. V is TRBV19 and J is TRBJ1-2; TRBD1 matches 9 bases. Trimming at V came to 3 bases and at J to 4 bases, leaving 6 bases not matched to a gene. CDR1 LNHDA and CDR2 SQIVND come from the germline V gene (reference sequence). This CDR3 spans 15 amino acids. The chain's CDR3 is CASSIGTGNSYGYTF. The CDR3 coding sequence is TGTGCCAGTAGTATTGGGACAGGGAACAGCTATGGCTACACCTTC.